One and the same sample provided the 27 T cell receptor beta chains below, sequenced in a study of shared clonotypes between healthy human individuals. The table came from immunoSEQ multiplex PCR; TCRdb's copy has only in-frame clones and leaves some out. Here the sample spans approximately 2.1 million clones, 85% to 95% being singletons. The sample comprised naive CD4+ T cells from PBMCs. Subset specified: CD45RA+ positively selected. The receptors were gathered from a man younger than 35 in good health. Some clones in this sample may be carry-over from other donors' samples.

The V call is TRBV7-3, the J call TRBJ2-1; TRBD1 might be the D (5 bases). The CDR3 totals 13 residues. V lost 4 bases and J 9 bases, leaving 13 bases between the germline ends. Germline V gene sequence: CDR1 SGHTA, CDR2 FQGTGA. The CDR3, as DNA: TGTGCCAGCAGCTCCACAGGAATCCGTGAGCAGTTCTTC. Its translation is CASSSTGIREQFF.

V gene TRBV6-5 combines with J gene TRBJ1-5; TRBD1 might be the D (6 bases). Germline V gene sequence: CDR1 MNHEY, CDR2 SVGAGI. The CDR3 contains 14 residues. V lost 6 bases and J lost 5, with 14 bases in between. For the CDR3, the DNA is TGTGCCAGCAGGCAACAGGGTTTGTATCAGCCCCAGCATTTT. Protein product: CASRQQGLYQPQHF.

The gene calls are TRBV21-1 and TRBJ1-2; no check of the table's D call, TRBD1, against the DNA was made. TRBV21-1 is tagged as a pseudogene. CDR3 length: 18 residues. The CDR3 nucleotides read TGTGCCAGCAGCAAACCCGGGACAGGGGGCCAGGTGGGCTATGGCTACACCTTC. This translates into CASSKPGTGGQVGYGYTF.

The CDR3 loop is CASLGSTGELFF. CDR3 coding DNA: TGTGCCAGCCTCGGAAGCACCGGGGAGCTGTTTTTT. The chain employs TRBV28 and TRBJ2-2; unclear D gene. The CDR3 loop spans 12 amino acids. Germline V gene lookup returns CDR1 MDHEN and CDR2 SYDVKM. The V and J ends lost 8 bases and 4 bases respectively, with 8 bases between them.

The V and J genes are TRBV28 and TRBJ1-5, with a tentative D call TRBD1 (5 bases). V lost 4 bases, J lost 7 bases, and 14 bases lay in between. Germline V CDR1 and CDR2: MDHEN, SYDVKM. The CDR3 loop spans 14 amino acids. DNA of the CDR3: TGTGCCAGCAGTTGGGGCAGGGCGGCACAGCCCCAGCATTTT. Encoded protein: CASSWGRAAQPQHF.

Points on this clone: Other DNA sequences in this specimen translate into the identical CDR3. The chain carries TRBV4-3 and TRBJ1-4; D call uncertain. Trimming shortened V by 4 bases and J by 2 bases, and 8 bases separated the two germline ends. CDR3 length: 14 residues. The germline CDR1 and CDR2 sequences are LGHNA and YSLEER. CDR3 region: CASSRGLTNEKLFF. In DNA, the CDR3 is TGCGCCAGCAGCCGCGGGTTGACTAATGAAAAACTGTTTTTT.

The chain has TRBV27 and TRBJ2-3; D might be TRBD2 (5 bases). Germline-derived CDR1 and CDR2 are MNHEY and SMNVEV (reference sequence). Trimming took 6 bases from V and 0 from J, leaving 13 bases between them. The CDR3 runs 15 residues. The CDR3 here is CASRPSFSSTDTQYF. The CDR3 DNA reads as TGTGCCAGCAGGCCTAGCTTCTCTAGCACAGATACGCAGTATTTT.

The rearrangement uses TRBV9 and TRBJ2-1, with 7 bases identical to TRBD1. CDR3 length: 12 residues. With 0 bases clipped from V and 13 bases from J, the junction kept 4 bases outside the gene matches. Germline V lookup: CDR1 SGDLS, CDR2 YYNGEE. For the CDR3, the DNA is TGTGCCAGCAGCGTAGACGGGACAGCCCAGTTCTTC. It specifies CASSVDGTAQFF.

The chain employs TRBV10-1 and TRBJ2-1; D gene unclear. The CDR3 is 13 amino acids. Germline V gives CDR1 WNHNN, CDR2 SYGVQD (reference sequence). V lost 5 bases, J lost 4 bases, and 9 bases lay in between. CDR3 bases: TGCGCCAGCAGTATCGGTCCGTACAATGAGCAGTTCTTC. As protein: CASSIGPYNEQFF.

The chain links TRBV19 to TRBJ1-5, with D tentatively TRBD1 (5 bases). V was cut by 6 bases and J by 0 bases, with 9 bases left in between. The length of the CDR3 is 14 residues. Looked up from germline, CDR1 is LNHDA and CDR2 is SQIVND (reference sequence). CDR3 nucleotides: TGTGCCAGTAGGCACAGGTATAGCAATCAGCCCCAGCATTTT. Amino acid sequence: CASRHRYSNQPQHF.

The CDR3: CASSRLGREWASSSTDTQYF. The CDR3 DNA reads TGCGCCAGCAGCCGATTAGGGAGGGAATGGGCTAGCTCTAGCACAGATACGCAGTATTTT. This chain links TRBV5-1 with TRBJ2-3, with 7 bases identical to TRBD2. This CDR3 region has 20 residues. J gave up 0 bases and V 4 bases, and 20 bases lay outside the gene matches. Germline lookup yields CDR1 SGHRS and CDR2 YFSETQ.

This chain links TRBV5-4 with TRBJ2-1; the D gene could be TRBD1 or TRBD2 (5 bases each). The CDR3 covers 16 residues. With 5 bases removed from V and 3 bases from J, the gap between germline ends came to 18 bases. Germline CDR1 SGHNT, CDR2 YYREEE (reference sequence). CDR3 DNA sequence: TGTGCCAGCAGGTCCGCCGGGGACGGAGTCTACAATGAGCAGTTCTTC. Translating it yields CASRSAGDGVYNEQFF.

The rearrangement uses TRBV11-2 and TRBJ2-3, with 12 bases matching TRBD2. The J segment lost 2 bases and the V segment lost 5 bases, leaving 5 bases of the junction unmatched. Germline CDR1 SGHAT, CDR2 FQNNGV. The CDR3 length is 16 residues. CDR3 nucleotides: TGTGCCAGCAGCGCCTGGACTAGCGGGATCACAGATACGCAGTATTTT. Translation: CASSAWTSGITDTQYF.

This chain joins TRBV7-9 and TRBJ1-1; a possible D gene is TRBD1 (5 bases). CDR3 length: 15 residues. Per the germline V gene, CDR1 is SEHNR and CDR2 is FQNEAQ (reference sequence). Trimming removed 5 bases at V and 7 bases at J, with 20 bases between. CDR3 DNA sequence: TGTGCCAGCAGCGTAACCCACGTTAACAGGTTTGAAGCTTTCTTT. Residues: CASSVTHVNRFEAFF.

The table lists this clone with a count of one. The chain is built from TRBV21-1 and TRBJ2-7; whether TRBD1, the table's D call, matches the DNA was not checked. TRBV21-1 is a pseudogene. CDR3 length: 17 amino acids. Here the CDR3 reads CASSNYTHRGLPYEQYF. Written as DNA, the CDR3 is TGTGCCAGCAGCAACTATACTCACAGGGGCTTACCCTACGAGCAGTACTTC.

The chain has TRBV29-1 and TRBJ1-2, with 8 positions matching TRBD1. The CDR3 runs 14 residues. CDR1 SQVTM and CDR2 ANQGSEA come from the germline V gene. V lost 7 bases to trimming and J lost 8 bases; unmatched junction nucleotides: 15. The CDR3 DNA follows: TGCAGCGCTCCCCGACCGGGACAGGCTCTCGGCTACACCTTC. This sequence encodes CSAPRPGQALGYTF.

The chain couples TRBV27 to TRBJ2-5; D perhaps matches TRBD2 (6 bases). V dropped 2 bases and J dropped 0 bases, with 13 bases sitting between them. The length of the CDR3 is 16 residues. Germline V gene data show CDR1 as MNHEY and CDR2 as SMNVEV (reference sequence). In DNA form, the CDR3 reads TGTGCCAGCAGTTTAACTAGCCCAGAGTACCAAGAGACCCAGTACTTC. Translating it yields CASSLTSPEYQETQYF.

The V gene is TRBV7-2, the J gene TRBJ2-5, with TRBD2 identical over 14 bases. The V segment lost 5 bases and the J segment 4 bases; nucleotides outside the gene matches: 6. The germline V gene has CDR1 SGHTA and CDR2 FQGNSA. The CDR3 is made up of 16 amino acids. The CDR3 protein is CASSPGTSGRIETQYF. DNA of the CDR3: TGTGCCAGCAGCCCCGGGACTAGCGGGAGAATAGAGACCCAGTACTTC.

This clone appeared a few times. The V call is TRBV2, the J call TRBJ1-3; D gene uncertain. The CDR3 has 14 amino acids. Germline loops: CDR1 SNHLY, CDR2 FYNNEI. V was clipped by 2 bases and J by 7 bases, with 12 bases between them. CDR3 amino acids: CASSEIGGLNTIYF. DNA for the CDR3: TGTGCCAGCAGTGAAATCGGTGGCCTGAACACCATATATTTT.

The gene calls are TRBV10-3 and TRBJ2-7; 8 positions agree with TRBD1. This CDR3 comprises 13 residues. With 10 bases clipped from V and 1 base from J, the junction kept 6 bases outside the gene matches. CDR1 and CDR2 (germline): ENHRY, SYGVKD. The CDR3 DNA follows: TGTGCCACCATAAGACAGGGGTCCTACGAGCAGTACTTC. This encodes CATIRQGSYEQYF.

A remark on this clone: Other DNA sequences in this specimen translate into the identical CDR3. The chain links TRBV7-2 to TRBJ2-2; 8 nucleotides agree with TRBD1. Trimming at V came to 5 bases and at J to 5 bases, leaving 4 bases not matched to a gene. The CDR3 covers 14 residues. In germline, CDR1 is SGHTA, CDR2 FQGNSA. The CDR3 bases are TGTGCCAGCAGCCCCAGGACAGGGACCGGGGAGCTGTTTTTT. Translating gives CASSPRTGTGELFF.

V gene TRBV6-5 combines with J gene TRBJ1-2; 7 bases are a match to TRBD1. The trim removed 7 bases at V and 4 bases at J, leaving 9 bases unmatched. Germline CDR1 is MNHEY and CDR2 is SVGAGI. The CDR3 length is 14 residues. The CDR3 DNA reads as TGTGCCAGCAATAGGGACAGTTTTTTCTATGGCTACACCTTC. Translation: CASNRDSFFYGYTF.

The V and J genes are TRBV11-1 and TRBJ2-2; D remains unclear. Trimming cost V 5 bases and J 6 bases, with 13 bases left between them. The CDR3 is 14 amino acids. Germline V gene data show CDR1 as SGHAT and CDR2 as FQDESV (reference sequence). This CDR3 is CASSPVFRAGELFF. The CDR3 DNA sequence: TGTGCCAGCAGCCCCGTTTTCCGGGCCGGGGAGCTGTTTTTT.

The gene calls are TRBV28 and TRBJ1-2; D is undetermined. Germline V gene sequence: CDR1 MDHEN, CDR2 SYDVKM. The CDR3 runs to 13 residues. V gave up 6 bases and J gave up 5 bases, with 13 bases separating them. The CDR3 loop reads CASSTGSPYGYTF. In DNA, the CDR3 is TGTGCCAGCAGCACGGGCAGCCCGTATGGCTACACCTTC.

V gene TRBV7-9 combines with J gene TRBJ1-1, with 7 bases fitting TRBD1. The CDR3 spans 16 residues. Germline V gene lookup returns CDR1 SEHNR and CDR2 FQNEAQ (reference sequence). Trimming took 6 bases from V and 1 from J; bases not matched to a gene: 11. CDR3 DNA: TGTGCCAGCAGGGACAGGACAGCCCGGGCGAACACTGAAGCTTTCTTT. It specifies CASRDRTARANTEAFF.

The rearrangement joins TRBV30 to TRBJ2-7, with 10 bases aligning to TRBD1. J was trimmed by 6 bases and V by 5 bases; bases with no gene match: 7. CDR1 GTSNPN and CDR2 SVGIG come from the germline V gene (reference sequence). The CDR3 runs to 13 residues. This CDR3 is CAWDGDRGFEQYF. DNA for the CDR3: TGTGCCTGGGATGGGGACAGGGGTTTCGAGCAGTACTTC.

This sequence joins TRBV4-1 and TRBJ2-2, with 13 bases matching TRBD2. Germline V lookup: CDR1 MGHRA, CDR2 YSYEKL. CDR3 length equals 19 residues. V lost 5 bases to trimming and J lost 1 base; unmatched junction nucleotides: 10. CDR3: CASSYPTSGRLRNTGELFF. The CDR3 nucleotides are TGCGCCAGCAGCTACCCGACTAGCGGGAGGTTAAGGAACACCGGGGAGCTGTTTTTT.